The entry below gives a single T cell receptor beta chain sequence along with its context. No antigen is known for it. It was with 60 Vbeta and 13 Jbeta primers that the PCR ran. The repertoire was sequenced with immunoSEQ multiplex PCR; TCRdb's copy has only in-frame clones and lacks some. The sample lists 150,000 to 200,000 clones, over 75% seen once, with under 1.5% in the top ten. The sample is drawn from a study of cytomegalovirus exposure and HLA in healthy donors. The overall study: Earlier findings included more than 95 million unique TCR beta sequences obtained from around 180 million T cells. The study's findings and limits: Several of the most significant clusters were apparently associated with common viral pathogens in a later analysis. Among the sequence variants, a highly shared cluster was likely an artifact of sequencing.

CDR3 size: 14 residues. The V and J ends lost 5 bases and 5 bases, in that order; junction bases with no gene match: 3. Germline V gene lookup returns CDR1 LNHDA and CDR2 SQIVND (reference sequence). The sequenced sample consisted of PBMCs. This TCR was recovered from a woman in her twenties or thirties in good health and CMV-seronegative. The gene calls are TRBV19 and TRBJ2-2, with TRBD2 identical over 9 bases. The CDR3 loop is CASSGTSWTGELFF. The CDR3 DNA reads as TGTGCCAGTAGTGGGACTAGCTGGACCGGGGAGCTGTTTTTT.